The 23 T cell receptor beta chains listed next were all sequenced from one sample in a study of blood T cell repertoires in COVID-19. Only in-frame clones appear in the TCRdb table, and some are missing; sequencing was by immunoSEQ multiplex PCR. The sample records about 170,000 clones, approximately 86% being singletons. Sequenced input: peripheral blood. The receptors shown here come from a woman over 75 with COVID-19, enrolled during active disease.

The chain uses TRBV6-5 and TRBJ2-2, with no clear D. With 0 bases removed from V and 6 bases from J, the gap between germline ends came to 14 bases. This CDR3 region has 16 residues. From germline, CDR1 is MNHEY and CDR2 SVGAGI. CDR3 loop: CASSYSLVGRAGELFF. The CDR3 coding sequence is TGTGCCAGCAGTTACTCGCTGGTGGGTCGGGCCGGGGAGCTGTTTTTT.

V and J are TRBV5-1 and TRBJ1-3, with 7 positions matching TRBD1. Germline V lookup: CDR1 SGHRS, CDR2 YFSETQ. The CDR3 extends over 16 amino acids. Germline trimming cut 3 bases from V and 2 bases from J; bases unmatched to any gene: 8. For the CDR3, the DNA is TGCGCCAGCAGCTCTCAAACAGGGGCTACTGGAAACACCATATATTTT. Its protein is CASSSQTGATGNTIYF.

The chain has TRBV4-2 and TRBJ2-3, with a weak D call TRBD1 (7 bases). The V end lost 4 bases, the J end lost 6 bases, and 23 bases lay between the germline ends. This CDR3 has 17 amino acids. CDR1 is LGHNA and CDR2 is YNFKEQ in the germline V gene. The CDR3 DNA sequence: TGTGCCAGCAGCCTGAGGGGGCGGGACGCGGTAGGCGATACGCAGTATTTT. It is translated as CASSLRGRDAVGDTQYF.

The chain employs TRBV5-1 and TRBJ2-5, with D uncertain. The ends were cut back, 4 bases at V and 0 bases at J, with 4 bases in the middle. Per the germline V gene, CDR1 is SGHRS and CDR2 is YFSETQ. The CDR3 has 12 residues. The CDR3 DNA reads TGCGCCAGCAGCCTGTACCAAGAGACCCAGTACTTC. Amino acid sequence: CASSLYQETQYF. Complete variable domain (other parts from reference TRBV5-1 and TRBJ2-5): KAGVTQTPRYLIKTRGQQVTLSCSPISGHRSVSWYQQTPGQGLQFLFEYFSETQRNKGNFPGRFSGRQFSNSRSEMNVSTLELGDSALYLCASSLYQETQYFGPGTRLLVL.

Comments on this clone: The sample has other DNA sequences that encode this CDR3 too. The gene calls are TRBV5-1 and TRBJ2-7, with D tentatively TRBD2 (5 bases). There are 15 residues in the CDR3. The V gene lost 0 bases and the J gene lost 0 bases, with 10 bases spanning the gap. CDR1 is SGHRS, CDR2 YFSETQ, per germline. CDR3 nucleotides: TGCGCCAGCAGCTTGGAGCCGGGAAGCTCCTACGAGCAGTACTTC. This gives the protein CASSLEPGSSYEQYF.

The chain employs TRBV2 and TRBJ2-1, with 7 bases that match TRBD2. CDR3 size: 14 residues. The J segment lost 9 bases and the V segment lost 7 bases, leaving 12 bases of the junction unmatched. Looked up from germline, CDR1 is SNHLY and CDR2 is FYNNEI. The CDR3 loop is CASTGLVNGGEQFF. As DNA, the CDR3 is TGTGCCAGCACCGGACTAGTTAACGGTGGTGAGCAGTTCTTC.

The CDR3 sequence is CASSVTGYGSGNTIYF. CDR3 sequence (DNA): TGTGCCAGTAGTGTTACAGGTTACGGGAGCGGAAACACCATATATTTT. V is TRBV19 and J is TRBJ1-3; D possibly corresponds to TRBD1 (5 bases). The CDR3 totals 16 residues. CDR1 is LNHDA and CDR2 is SQIVND in the germline V gene (reference sequence). Deletions cut 5 bases from V and 4 bases from J, with 18 bases between. The full variable domain, in which reference TRBV19 and TRBJ1-3 provide the parts outside the CDR3, is DGGITQSPKYLFRKEGQNVTLSCEQNLNHDAMYWYRQDPGQGLRLIYYSQIVNDFQKGDIAEGYSVSREKKESFPLTVTSAQKNPTAFYLCASSVTGYGSGNTIYFGEGSWLTVV.

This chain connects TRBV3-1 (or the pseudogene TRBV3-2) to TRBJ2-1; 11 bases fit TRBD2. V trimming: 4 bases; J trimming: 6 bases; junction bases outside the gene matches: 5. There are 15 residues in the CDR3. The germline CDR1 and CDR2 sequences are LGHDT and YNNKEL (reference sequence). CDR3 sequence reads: CASSRTSGGLNEQFF. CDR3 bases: TGTGCCAGCAGCCGAACTAGCGGGGGACTCAATGAGCAGTTCTTC.

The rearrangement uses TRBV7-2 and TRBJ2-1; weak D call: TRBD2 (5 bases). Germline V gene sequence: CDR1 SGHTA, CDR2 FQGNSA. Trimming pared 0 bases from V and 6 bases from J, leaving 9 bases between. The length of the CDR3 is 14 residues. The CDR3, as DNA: TGTGCCAGCAGCTTAGCGGTAGCGACCAATGAGCAGTTCTTC. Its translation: CASSLAVATNEQFF.

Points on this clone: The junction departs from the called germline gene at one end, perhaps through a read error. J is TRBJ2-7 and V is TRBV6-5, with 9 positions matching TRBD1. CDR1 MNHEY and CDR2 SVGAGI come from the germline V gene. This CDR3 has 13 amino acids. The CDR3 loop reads CASSGQGAYGQYF. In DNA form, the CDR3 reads TGTGCCAGCTCGGGACAGGGTGCCTACGGGCAGTACTTC.

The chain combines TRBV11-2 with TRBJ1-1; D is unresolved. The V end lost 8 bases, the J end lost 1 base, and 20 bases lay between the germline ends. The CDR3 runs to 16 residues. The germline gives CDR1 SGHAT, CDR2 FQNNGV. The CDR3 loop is CASALGWAGGNTEAFF. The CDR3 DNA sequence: TGTGCCAGCGCCCTGGGTTGGGCGGGCGGGAACACTGAAGCTTTCTTT. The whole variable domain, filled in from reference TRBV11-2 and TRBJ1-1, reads EAGVAQSPRYKIIEKRQSVAFWCNPISGHATLYWYQQILGQGPKLLIQFQNNGVVDDSQLPKDRFSAERLKGVDSTLKIQPAKLEDSAVYLCASALGWAGGNTEAFFGQGTRLTVV.

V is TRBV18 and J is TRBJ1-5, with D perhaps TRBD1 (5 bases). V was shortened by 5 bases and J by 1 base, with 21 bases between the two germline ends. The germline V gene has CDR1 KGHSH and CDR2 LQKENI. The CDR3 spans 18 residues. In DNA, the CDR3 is TGTGCCAGCTCAGGGATGGGAATCGCGGGGGGGAGCAATCAGCCCCAGCATTTT. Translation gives CASSGMGIAGGSNQPQHF.

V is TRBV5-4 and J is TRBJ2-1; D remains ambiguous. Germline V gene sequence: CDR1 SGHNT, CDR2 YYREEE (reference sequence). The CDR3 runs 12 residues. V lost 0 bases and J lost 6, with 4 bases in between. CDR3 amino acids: CASSLALNEQFF. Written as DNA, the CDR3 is TGTGCCAGCAGCTTGGCTCTCAATGAGCAGTTCTTC.

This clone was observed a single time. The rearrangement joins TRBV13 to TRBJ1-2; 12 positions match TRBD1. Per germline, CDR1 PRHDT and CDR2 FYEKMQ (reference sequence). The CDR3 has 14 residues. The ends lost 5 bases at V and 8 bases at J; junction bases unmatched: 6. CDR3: CASSPGQGAFGYTF. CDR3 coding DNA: TGTGCCAGCAGCCCGGGACAGGGGGCGTTCGGCTACACCTTC.

This CDR3 reads CASSHTSGLKTGLNTEAFF. In DNA form, the CDR3 reads TGTGCCAGCTCACACACGAGTGGACTTAAGACAGGATTGAACACTGAAGCTTTCTTT. The genes are TRBV18 and TRBJ1-1; perhaps TRBD1 as D (6 bases). Germline-derived CDR1 and CDR2 are KGHSH and LQKENI. The CDR3 runs 19 residues. V was trimmed by 4 bases and J by 0 bases, leaving 24 bases between them.

The CDR3 coding sequence is TGTGCCAGCAGCTTCGGTCAGGGGCCCCTCCATAATTCACCCCTCCACTTT. Translated: CASSFGQGPLHNSPLHF. This chain uses TRBV5-6 with TRBJ1-6, with D tentatively TRBD1 (6 bases). The CDR3 extends over 17 amino acids. Germline V CDR1 and CDR2: SGHDT, YYEEEE. Deletions cut 2 bases from V and 5 bases from J, with 17 bases between.

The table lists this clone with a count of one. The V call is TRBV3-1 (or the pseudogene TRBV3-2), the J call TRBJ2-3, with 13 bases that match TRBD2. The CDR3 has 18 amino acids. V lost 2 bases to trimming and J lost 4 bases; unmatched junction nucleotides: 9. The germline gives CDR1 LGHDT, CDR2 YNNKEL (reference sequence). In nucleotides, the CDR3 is TGTGCCAGCAGCCAAATCCTTCCGGGACTAGCGGGGTCAGATACGCAGTATTTT. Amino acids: CASSQILPGLAGSDTQYF.

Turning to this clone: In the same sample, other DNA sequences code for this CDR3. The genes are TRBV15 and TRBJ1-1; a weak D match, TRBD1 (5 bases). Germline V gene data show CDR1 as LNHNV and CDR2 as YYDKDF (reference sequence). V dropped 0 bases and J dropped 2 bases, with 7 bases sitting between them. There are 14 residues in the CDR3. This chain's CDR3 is CATSRDRGNTEAFF. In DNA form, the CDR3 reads TGTGCCACCAGCAGAGATAGGGGAAACACTGAAGCTTTCTTT.

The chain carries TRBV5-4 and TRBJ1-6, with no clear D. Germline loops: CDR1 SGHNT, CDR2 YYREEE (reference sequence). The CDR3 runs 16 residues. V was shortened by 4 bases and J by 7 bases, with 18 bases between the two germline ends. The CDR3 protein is CASSGEGRGFNSPLHF. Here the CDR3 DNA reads TGTGCCAGCAGCGGGGAAGGGAGAGGCTTCAATTCACCCCTCCACTTT.

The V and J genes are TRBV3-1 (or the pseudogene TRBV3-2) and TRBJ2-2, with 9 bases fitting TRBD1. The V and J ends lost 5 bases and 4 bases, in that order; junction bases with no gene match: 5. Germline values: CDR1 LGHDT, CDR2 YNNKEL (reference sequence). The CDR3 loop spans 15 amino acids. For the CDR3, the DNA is TGTGCCAGCAGCACCAGGACAGGGGCCACCGGGGAGCTGTTTTTT. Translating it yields CASSTRTGATGELFF.

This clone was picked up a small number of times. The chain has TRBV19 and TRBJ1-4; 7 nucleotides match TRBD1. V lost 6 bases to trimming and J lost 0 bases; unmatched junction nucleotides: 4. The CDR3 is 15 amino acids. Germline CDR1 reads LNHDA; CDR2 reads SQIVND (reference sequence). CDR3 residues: CASSDTGATNEKLFF. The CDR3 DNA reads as TGTGCCAGTAGCGATACAGGGGCAACTAATGAAAAACTGTTTTTT.

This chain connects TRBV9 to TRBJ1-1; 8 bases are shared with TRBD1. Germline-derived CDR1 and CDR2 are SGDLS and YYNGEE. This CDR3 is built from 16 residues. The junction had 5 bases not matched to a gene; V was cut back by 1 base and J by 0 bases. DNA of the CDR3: TGTGCCAGCAGCGTACCCCCGGACAGGGTGAACACTGAAGCTTTCTTT. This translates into CASSVPPDRVNTEAFF.

The CDR3: CASHSTHSGANVLTF. Here the CDR3 DNA reads TGTGCCAGCCATAGTACCCACTCTGGGGCCAACGTCCTGACTTTC. The chain carries TRBV6-5 and TRBJ2-6, with D unclear. V gave up 8 bases and J gave up 0 bases, with 11 bases separating them. The CDR3 runs 15 residues. Germline loops: CDR1 MNHEY, CDR2 SVGAGI.